The next 27 T cell receptor beta chains were all read from a single sample in a study of T-cell reconstitution after alpha-beta-depleted transplantation in children. Preparation of the TCRbeta library used unique molecular identifiers. Each CDR3 protein is one row after TCRdb ran MiXCR on the PCR reads. The top ten hold roughly 27% of the sample, which has some 460,000 distinct CDR3 sequences, around 15% seen once. Sequences were derived from PBMCs, mostly from graft donor cells, sampled 360 days after TCRalphabeta/CD19-depleted stem cell transplant. The receptors originated from a boy under two years old who had a stem cell transplant for Wiskott-Aldrich syndrome, so the T cells may come from the graft donor.

This chain joins TRBV12-3 or TRBV12-4 and TRBJ2-4, with TRBD1 matching over 7 bases. V lost 5 bases to trimming and J lost 0 bases; unmatched junction nucleotides: 4. This CDR3 has 15 amino acids. CDR3 nucleotide sequence: TGTGCCAGCAGTAGGGGGCGGATAGCCAAAAACATTCAGTACTTC. Translating it yields CASSRGRIAKNIQYF.

This chain connects TRBV2 to TRBJ1-1; 9 nucleotides agree with TRBD1. The germline CDR1 and CDR2 sequences are SNHLY and FYNNEI. The CDR3 runs 18 residues. The DNA for the CDR3 is TGTACCTTCAGTTTAAAGTTTGGTACAGGGGGCCTGAACACTGAAGCTTTCTTT. Amino acids: CTFSLKFGTGGLNTEAFF. The variable domain in full, with the rest retrieved from reference TRBV2 and TRBJ1-1, is EPEVTQTPSHQVTQMGQEVILRCVPISNHLYFYWYRQILGQKVEFLVSFYNNEISEKSEIFDDQFSVERPDGSNFTLKIRSTKLEDSAMYFCTFSLKFGTGGLNTEAFFGQGTRLTVV.

The chain combines TRBV6-1 with TRBJ2-3; the D is unclear. V shed 6 bases and J shed 2 bases, with 12 bases lying between them. Germline values: CDR1 MNHNS, CDR2 SASEGT. The CDR3 has 14 residues. The CDR3, as DNA: TGTGCCAGCAGCGCGATCCTGAACACAGATACGCAGTATTTT. Encoded protein: CASSAILNTDTQYF.

There are many counts of this clonotype. The gene calls are TRBV7-9 and TRBJ2-1, with D possibly matching TRBD2 (6 bases). The germline V gene encodes CDR1 SEHNR and CDR2 FQNEAQ (reference sequence). The CDR3 runs 15 residues. V shed 1 base and J shed 3 bases, with 10 bases lying between them. For the CDR3, the DNA is TGTGCCAGCAGCTTAGTGACGGGGGACTACAATGAGCAGTTCTTC. This sequence encodes CASSLVTGDYNEQFF.

This rearrangement joins TRBV10-2 to TRBJ1-6; D gene unclear. Per the germline V gene, CDR1 is WSHSY and CDR2 is SAAADI. CDR3 size: 15 residues. Trimming took 0 bases from V and 10 from J, leaving 13 bases between them. The CDR3 DNA follows: TGCGCCAGCAGTGAGTCTGTGCCCGGCGGGTCACCCCTCCACTTT. It is translated as CASSESVPGGSPLHF.

V gene TRBV10-2 combines with J gene TRBJ2-7, with a tentative D call TRBD2 (5 bases). Deletions cut 6 bases from V and 6 bases from J, with 12 bases between. Germline V gene lookup returns CDR1 WSHSY and CDR2 SAAADI. The CDR3 totals 12 residues. The DNA for the CDR3 is TGCGCCAGCAGGTCGGGCGGGTCCGAGCAGTACTTC. Translation: CASRSGGSEQYF.

The gene calls are TRBV11-2 and TRBJ2-2; maybe TRBD1 (7 bases). The V end lost 3 bases, the J end lost 4 bases, and 12 bases lay between the germline ends. The germline V gene has CDR1 SGHAT and CDR2 FQNNGV. CDR3 length: 15 amino acids. CDR3 sequence (DNA): TGTGCCAGCAGCTTCCGACAGGGAGGCACCGGGGAGCTGTTTTTT. As protein: CASSFRQGGTGELFF.

The chain couples TRBV5-1 to TRBJ2-3, with unresolved D. In germline, CDR1 is SGHRS, CDR2 YFSETQ. CDR3 length equals 11 residues. The germline V and J ends were trimmed by 3 bases and 5 bases, with 4 bases remaining between them. CDR3 residues: CASSSEDTQYF. The CDR3 bases are TGCGCCAGCAGCTCGGAAGATACGCAGTATTTT.

This clonotype was counted only a few times. The V and J genes are TRBV4-1 and TRBJ2-7, with D possibly being TRBD2 (5 bases). Trimming took off 1 base at V and 0 bases at J, with 10 bases between the two ends. Germline loops: CDR1 MGHRA, CDR2 YSYEKL. The CDR3 is 15 amino acids. CDR3 bases: TGCGCCAGCAGCCAAGTAGAGGGAACCTCCTACGAGCAGTACTTC. Amino acid sequence: CASSQVEGTSYEQYF.

The genes are TRBV24-1 and TRBJ1-5, with a possible D match to TRBD1 (6 bases). The V end lost 0 bases, the J end lost 5 bases, and 10 bases lay between the germline ends. Germline V CDR1 and CDR2: KGHDR, SFDVKD. The CDR3 consists of 15 residues. The chain's CDR3 is CATSDLEEGDQPQHF. The CDR3 nucleotides read TGTGCCACCAGTGATTTGGAGGAGGGGGATCAGCCCCAGCATTTT.

The chain couples TRBV29-1 to TRBJ1-1; D not resolved. V shed 4 bases and J shed 6 bases, with 18 bases lying between them. Germline values: CDR1 SQVTM, CDR2 ANQGSEA. This CDR3 contains 14 residues. The CDR3 coding sequence is TGCAGCGTTGGAGGAGGGAGGCCGACCGCTGAAGCTTTCTTT. Residues: CSVGGGRPTAEAFF.

V usage is TRBV6-5 and J usage is TRBJ2-1; TRBD2 agrees at 9 bases. This CDR3 spans 16 amino acids. Germline values: CDR1 MNHEY, CDR2 SVGAGI. Trimming cost V 2 bases and J 6 bases; bases outside gene matches: 8. The CDR3 DNA follows: TGTGCCAGCAGTTACAGAGAGCGGGGGGCGGGCAATGAGCAGTTCTTC. It is translated as CASSYRERGAGNEQFF.

This clonotype was seen more than once but under ten times. The chain is built from TRBV11-2 and TRBJ2-2, with unresolved D. The CDR3 contains 16 residues. The ends were cut back, 1 base at V and 4 bases at J, with 13 bases in the middle. Germline loops: CDR1 SGHAT, CDR2 FQNNGV. CDR3 sequence: CASSLALGPRTGELFF. Here the CDR3 DNA reads TGTGCCAGCAGCTTAGCCCTCGGTCCACGCACCGGGGAGCTGTTTTTT.

The gene calls are TRBV2 and TRBJ2-5; TRBD1 is a possible D gene (5 bases). The length of the CDR3 is 15 residues. V dropped 3 bases and J dropped 4 bases, with 15 bases sitting between them. The germline gives CDR1 SNHLY, CDR2 FYNNEI. CDR3 nucleotide sequence: TGTGCCAGCAGTGAGGGGCGCCTCCTGCGAGAGACCCAGTACTTC. Residues: CASSEGRLLRETQYF.

This clonotype was seen more than once but under ten times. This rearrangement joins TRBV19 to TRBJ2-1; D unclear. In germline, CDR1 is LNHDA, CDR2 SQIVND (reference sequence). V lost 3 bases to trimming and J lost 4 bases, with 10 bases between them. CDR3 length equals 14 residues. The chain's CDR3 is CASSMGQTYNEQFF. CDR3 DNA sequence: TGTGCCAGTAGTATGGGCCAGACATACAATGAGCAGTTCTTC.

This chain joins TRBV18 and TRBJ2-7; 7 nucleotides match TRBD1. The CDR3 has 16 amino acids. Germline loops: CDR1 KGHSH, CDR2 LQKENI. With 2 bases clipped from V and 1 base from J, the junction kept 8 bases outside the gene matches. In DNA, the CDR3 is TGTGCCAGCTCACCAACCGGGACAGCTCTTTCCTACGAGCAGTACTTC. Its translation is CASSPTGTALSYEQYF.

This clonotype occurred a few times. This rearrangement joins TRBV11-2 to TRBJ2-5; D remains ambiguous. The CDR3 is 15 residues long. V lost 2 bases and J lost 1, with 11 bases in between. CDR1 SGHAT and CDR2 FQNNGV come from the germline V gene. The CDR3 loop reads CASSLSPQFQETQYF. DNA for the CDR3: TGTGCCAGCAGCTTATCCCCCCAATTCCAAGAGACCCAGTACTTC.

This clonotype was counted a few times. This sequence joins TRBV10-3 and TRBJ1-4; D is possibly TRBD1 (6 bases). V lost 5 bases and J 6 bases, leaving 13 bases between the germline ends. Per the germline V gene, CDR1 is ENHRY and CDR2 is SYGVKD. This CDR3 region has 14 residues. CDR3 DNA sequence: TGTGCCATCAGTCGGACAGCGAGAGATGAAAAACTGTTTTTT. As protein: CAISRTARDEKLFF.

This clonotype has only a few counts. V gene TRBV4-1 combines with J gene TRBJ1-5; D is uncertain. V lost 0 bases to trimming and J lost 4 bases, with 10 bases between them. In germline, CDR1 is MGHRA, CDR2 YSYEKL. The CDR3 covers 15 residues. CDR3 sequence (DNA): TGCGCCAGCAGCCAAGATATCGCGGGGAATCAGCCCCAGCATTTT. Its protein is CASSQDIAGNQPQHF.

This chain uses TRBV20-1 with TRBJ1-2; D not certain. Trimming removed 0 bases at V and 6 bases at J, with 11 bases between. Germline assignment: CDR1 DFQATT and CDR2 SNEGSKA (reference sequence). The CDR3 extends over 13 amino acids. The CDR3 is CSARERSYDGYTF. DNA for the CDR3: TGCAGTGCTAGAGAACGTTCTTATGATGGCTACACCTTC.

The rearrangement joins TRBV2 to TRBJ1-6; TRBD1 might be the D (6 bases). Germline V gene data show CDR1 as SNHLY and CDR2 as FYNNEI. The CDR3 is made up of 16 amino acids. Trimming removed 1 base from V and 10 bases from J, with 17 bases in between. CDR3 in amino acids: CASSEVQGNKYSPLHF. The CDR3 coding sequence is TGTGCCAGCAGTGAAGTCCAGGGGAACAAGTACTCACCCCTCCACTTT.

The CDR3 coding sequence is TGTGCCAGCGCTGAAAGAAGAGGAGAGACCCAGTACTTC. This codes for CASAERRGETQYF. This chain uses TRBV27 with TRBJ2-5; D is unclear. The germline V gene has CDR1 MNHEY and CDR2 SMNVEV (reference sequence). V lost 8 bases, J lost 4 bases, and 14 bases lay in between. The length of the CDR3 is 13 residues.

This clonotype was detected a few times. The chain recombines TRBV5-1 with TRBJ2-1; D is perhaps TRBD1 (5 bases). CDR3 length equals 15 residues. The ends were cut back, 2 bases at V and 4 bases at J, with 13 bases in the middle. The V gene's germline CDR1 is SGHRS and CDR2 YFSETQ. Here the CDR3 reads CASSFVMAGYNEQFF. CDR3 bases: TGCGCCAGCAGCTTCGTTATGGCAGGGTACAATGAGCAGTTCTTC.

V gene TRBV10-3 combines with J gene TRBJ2-2; D may be TRBD1 (6 bases). The CDR3 has 14 amino acids. Trimming stripped 7 bases from V and 6 bases from J, with 15 bases between. From germline, CDR1 is ENHRY and CDR2 SYGVKD. The CDR3 here is CAINDPQGSGELFF. The CDR3 DNA reads as TGTGCCATCAATGATCCACAGGGTTCCGGGGAGCTGTTTTTT.

The genes are TRBV18 and TRBJ2-3; D is uncertain. CDR1 and CDR2 (germline): KGHSH, LQKENI. The ends were cut back, 1 base at V and 5 bases at J, with 13 bases in the middle. CDR3 size: 15 residues. CDR3: CASSPQEGERDTQYF. DNA of the CDR3: TGTGCCAGCTCACCACAAGAAGGCGAGAGAGATACGCAGTATTTT.

This clonotype appeared a few times. As DNA, the CDR3 is TGTGCCAGCAGCTTGCTGGGACAGAATGAAAAACTGTTTTTT. Encoded protein: CASSLLGQNEKLFF. This rearrangement joins TRBV5-4 to TRBJ1-4; 7 bases agree with TRBD1. V trimming: 1 base; J trimming: 5 bases; junction bases outside the gene matches: 2. The germline V gene has CDR1 SGHNT and CDR2 YYREEE (reference sequence). The CDR3 is made up of 14 amino acids.

This clonotype was detected ten times or more. The chain combines TRBV5-1 with TRBJ2-3; tentative D call: TRBD1 (5 bases). Trimming removed 0 bases from V and 2 bases from J, with 7 bases in between. Germline CDR1 reads SGHRS; CDR2 reads YFSETQ. This CDR3 has 14 amino acids. The CDR3 spells CASSLVQATDTQYF. The CDR3 nucleotides are TGCGCCAGCAGCTTGGTACAGGCCACAGATACGCAGTATTTT.